The 2 T cell receptor beta chains given below trace back to one sample, sequenced in a study of blood T cell repertoires in COVID-19. TCRdb keeps only in-frame clones here, not all; method: immunoSEQ multiplex PCR. The table lists around 84,000 clones, 70% to 90% of them singletons. Sequencing input: peripheral blood. These receptors were taken from a man older than 75 with active or convalescent COVID-19.

The V and J genes are TRBV3-1 (or the pseudogene TRBV3-2) and TRBJ1-2; 8 bases are a match to TRBD1. CDR3 length: 13 amino acids. Germline CDR1 reads LGHDT; CDR2 reads YNNKEL (reference sequence). The V and J ends lost 2 bases and 9 bases, in that order; junction bases with no gene match: 5. In nucleotides, the CDR3 is TGTGCCAGCAGCCAAATCACAGGGGGGAGCTACACCTTC. Protein sequence: CASSQITGGSYTF.

The chain has TRBV4-1 and TRBJ1-2, with D possibly being TRBD1 (5 bases). V lost 0 bases and J 8 bases, leaving 13 bases between the germline ends. This CDR3 spans 14 amino acids. Germline-derived CDR1 and CDR2 are MGHRA and YSYEKL. The CDR3: CASSQDKGQGGYTF. The CDR3 nucleotides are TGCGCCAGCAGCCAAGATAAGGGGCAAGGAGGCTACACCTTC.